This T cell receptor beta chain comes out of a study of OX40 agonist ivuxolimab in advanced cancers. On the study more broadly: Across the patients, intravenous ivuxolimab was delivered every 2 weeks at 0.01 to 10 mg/kg.

The CDR3 runs to 15 residues. V was shortened by 0 bases and J by 1 base, with 9 bases between the two germline ends. Germline lookup yields CDR1 ENHRY and CDR2 SYGVKD. Study observations and caveats: Low levels of normalized T-cell clonal expansion also appeared in some nonresponders.

The table came from immunoSEQ multiplex PCR; TCRdb's copy has only in-frame clones and leaves some out. The sample gives under 90,000 clones, roughly 93% of which show up once; around 0.3% is in the top ten. Comment on this clone: As yet, its antigen is unknown.

The material sequenced was CD4+ or CD8+ T cells sorted from blood, taken in a trial of the OX40 agonist ivuxolimab. The receptor's source is an adult with an advanced solid tumor such as melanoma, head and neck, liver or kidney cancer. The rearrangement uses TRBV10-3 and TRBJ1-1; D gene unclear. The CDR3 nucleotides read TGTGCCATCAGTGAGTCGGTGACACCGAACACTGAAGCTTTCTTT. It specifies CAISESVTPNTEAFF.